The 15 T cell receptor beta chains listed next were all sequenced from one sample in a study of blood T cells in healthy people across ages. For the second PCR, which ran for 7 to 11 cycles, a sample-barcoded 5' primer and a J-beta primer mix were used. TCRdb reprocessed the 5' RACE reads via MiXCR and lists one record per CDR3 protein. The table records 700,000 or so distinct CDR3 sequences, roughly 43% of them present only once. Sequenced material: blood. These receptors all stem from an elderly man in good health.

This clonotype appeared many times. As DNA, the CDR3 is TGTGCCAGCAGCTTGTTTGCGCCCGGGGGGGCCTCCTACGAGCAGTACTTC. Its translation is CASSLFAPGGASYEQYF. The chain is built from TRBV7-9 and TRBJ2-7; TRBD2 matches 8 bases. CDR3 size: 17 residues. The V gene end was trimmed by 3 bases and the J gene end by 0 bases; junction bases not matched to a gene: 10. Germline CDR1 is SEHNR and CDR2 is FQNEAQ (reference sequence).

The CDR3 is CASSLRQGTPRGNEKLFF. CDR3 DNA: TGTGCCAGCAGCTTGCGGCAGGGCACCCCCCGGGGTAATGAAAAACTGTTTTTT. The genes are TRBV7-9 and TRBJ1-4; maybe TRBD1 (5 bases). The germline gives CDR1 SEHNR, CDR2 FQNEAQ (reference sequence). This CDR3 is built from 18 residues. The V gene lost 3 bases and the J gene lost 4 bases, with 21 bases spanning the gap.

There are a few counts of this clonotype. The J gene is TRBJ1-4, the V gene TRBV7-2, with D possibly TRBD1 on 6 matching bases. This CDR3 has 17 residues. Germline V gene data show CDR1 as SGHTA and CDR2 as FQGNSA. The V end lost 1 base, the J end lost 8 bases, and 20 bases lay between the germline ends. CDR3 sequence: CASSLVPPRGFNEKLFF. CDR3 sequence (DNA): TGTGCCAGCAGCTTAGTTCCTCCCAGGGGCTTTAACGAAAAACTGTTTTTT.

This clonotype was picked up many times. CDR3 sequence (DNA): TGTGCCAGCACCCAGAACAGGGCCGGAGAGACCCAGTACTTC. Translating it yields CASTQNRAGETQYF. The gene calls are TRBV6-2 or TRBV6-3 and TRBJ2-5, with D tentatively TRBD1 (6 bases). Germline V gene data show CDR1 as MNHEY and CDR2 as SVGEGT. CDR3 length: 14 residues. Trimming removed 7 bases from V and 4 bases from J, with 16 bases in between.

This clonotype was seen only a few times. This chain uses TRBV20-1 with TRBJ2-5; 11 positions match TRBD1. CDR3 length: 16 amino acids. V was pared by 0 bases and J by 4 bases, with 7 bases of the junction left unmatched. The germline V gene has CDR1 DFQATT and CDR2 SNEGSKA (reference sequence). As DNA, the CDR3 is TGCAGTGCTAGAGATATGGACAGGGGGCTGGGAGAGACCCAGTACTTC. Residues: CSARDMDRGLGETQYF.

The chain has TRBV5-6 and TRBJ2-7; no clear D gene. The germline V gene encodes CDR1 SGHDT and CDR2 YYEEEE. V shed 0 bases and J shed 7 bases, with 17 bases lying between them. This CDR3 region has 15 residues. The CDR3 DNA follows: TGTGCCAGCAGCTTGGGCGTGCTGAGCTACAATGAGCAGTACTTC. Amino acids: CASSLGVLSYNEQYF.

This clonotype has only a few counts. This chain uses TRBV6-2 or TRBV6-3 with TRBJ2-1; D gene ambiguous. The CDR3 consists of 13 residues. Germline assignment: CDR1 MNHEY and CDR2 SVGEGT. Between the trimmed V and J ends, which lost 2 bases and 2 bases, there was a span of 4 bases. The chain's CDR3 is CASSYEAYNEQFF. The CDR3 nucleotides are TGTGCCAGCAGTTACGAGGCCTACAATGAGCAGTTCTTC.

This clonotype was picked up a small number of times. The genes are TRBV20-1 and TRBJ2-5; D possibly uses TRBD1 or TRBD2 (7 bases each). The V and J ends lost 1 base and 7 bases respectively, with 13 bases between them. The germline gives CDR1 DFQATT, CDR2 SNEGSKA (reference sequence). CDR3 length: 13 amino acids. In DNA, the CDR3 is TGCAGTGCTAGAGCCACAGGGGAGGGGACCCAGTACTTC. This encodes CSARATGEGTQYF.

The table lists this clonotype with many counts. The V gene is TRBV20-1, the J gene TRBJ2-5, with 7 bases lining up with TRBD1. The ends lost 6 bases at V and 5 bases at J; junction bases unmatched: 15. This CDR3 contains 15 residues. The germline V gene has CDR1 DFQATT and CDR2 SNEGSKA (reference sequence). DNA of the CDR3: TGCAGTGCAGGGTCCCGGGACAGCATCCGTGAGACCCAGTACTTC. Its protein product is CSAGSRDSIRETQYF.

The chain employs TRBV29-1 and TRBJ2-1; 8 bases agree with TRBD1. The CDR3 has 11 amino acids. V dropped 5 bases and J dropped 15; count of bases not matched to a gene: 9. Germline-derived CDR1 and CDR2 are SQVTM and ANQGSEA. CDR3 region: CSVPGQGAPFF. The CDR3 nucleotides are TGCAGCGTTCCTGGACAGGGCGCCCCGTTCTTC.

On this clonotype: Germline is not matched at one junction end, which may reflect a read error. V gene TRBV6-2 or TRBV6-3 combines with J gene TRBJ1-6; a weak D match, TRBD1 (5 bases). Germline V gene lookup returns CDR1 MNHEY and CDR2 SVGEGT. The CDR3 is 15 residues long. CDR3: CASGRQSSYNSPLHF. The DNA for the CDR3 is TGCGCCAGCGGACGACAGAGCTCCTATAATTCACCCCTCCACTTT.

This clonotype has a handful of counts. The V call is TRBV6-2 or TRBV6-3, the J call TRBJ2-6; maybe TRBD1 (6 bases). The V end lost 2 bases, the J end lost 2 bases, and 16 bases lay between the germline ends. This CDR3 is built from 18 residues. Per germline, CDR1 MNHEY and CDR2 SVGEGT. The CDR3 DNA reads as TGTGCCAGCAGTTACCATACAGGCTCAGGGGCTGGGGCCAACGTCCTGACTTTC. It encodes CASSYHTGSGAGANVLTF.

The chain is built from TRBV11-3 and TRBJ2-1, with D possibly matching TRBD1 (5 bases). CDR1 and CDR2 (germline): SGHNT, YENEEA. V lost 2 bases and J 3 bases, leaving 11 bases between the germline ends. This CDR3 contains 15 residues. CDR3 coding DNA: TGTGCCAGCAGCTTATCTCGACAGTTCTACAATGAGCAGTTCTTC. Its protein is CASSLSRQFYNEQFF.

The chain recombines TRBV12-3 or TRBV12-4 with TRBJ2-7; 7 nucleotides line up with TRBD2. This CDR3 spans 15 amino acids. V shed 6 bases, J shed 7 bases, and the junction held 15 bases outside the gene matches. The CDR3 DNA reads TGTGCCAGCAGCCCGTCCTGTACTAGCGTCAATGAGCAGTACTTC. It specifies CASSPSCTSVNEQYF.

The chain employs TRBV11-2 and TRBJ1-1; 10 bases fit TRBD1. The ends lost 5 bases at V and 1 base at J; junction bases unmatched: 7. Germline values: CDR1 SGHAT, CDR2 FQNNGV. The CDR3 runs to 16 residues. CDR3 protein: CASSPDRGRRNTEAFF. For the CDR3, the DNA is TGTGCCAGCAGCCCAGACAGGGGGCGCAGGAACACTGAAGCTTTCTTT.